A single sample gave rise to the 14 T cell receptor beta chains below, sequenced in a study of shared clonotypes between healthy human individuals. Naive CD8 cells were CD45RO-negative, positively selected for CCR7, excluding terminally differentiated effector memory CD45RA+ cells. Some clones are missing from TCRdb's copy, which holds only in-frame ones; the method was immunoSEQ multiplex PCR. This table holds more than 2 million clones, around 93% found once. The sequenced sample consisted of naive CD8+ T cells from PBMCs. These receptors all stem from a man younger than 30 in good health. Some clones in this sample may be carry-over from other donors' samples.

This chain links TRBV27 with TRBJ1-4, with D perhaps TRBD1 (5 bases). This CDR3 contains 13 residues. V was pared by 4 bases and J by 14 bases, with 17 bases between. The germline CDR1 and CDR2 sequences are MNHEY and SMNVEV (reference sequence). The CDR3 region has the DNA TGTGCCAGCAGTTCTAGATCCCCTTGGGGGCTGTTTTTT. Protein sequence: CASSSRSPWGLFF.

The chain recombines TRBV19 with TRBJ2-1; D tentatively reads TRBD1 or TRBD2 (5 bases each). Germline V lookup: CDR1 LNHDA, CDR2 SQIVND (reference sequence). The CDR3 loop spans 15 amino acids. V was trimmed by 3 bases and J by 7 bases, leaving 16 bases between them. The CDR3 spells CASSIVPGRENEQFF. CDR3 in DNA: TGTGCCAGTAGTATCGTACCGGGACGGGAAAATGAGCAGTTCTTC.

This chain uses TRBV29-1 with TRBJ2-5; TRBD2 matches 7 bases. CDR1 SQVTM and CDR2 ANQGSEA come from the germline V gene. V shed 3 bases and J 5 bases; nucleotides not matched to a gene: 6. This CDR3 spans 13 amino acids. CDR3 amino acids: CSVDGLVLETQYF. CDR3 sequence (DNA): TGCAGCGTTGACGGACTAGTTTTGGAGACCCAGTACTTC.

The rearrangement links TRBV30 to TRBJ2-1; 7 bases match TRBD2. The CDR3 totals 15 residues. Trimming cost V 1 base and J 4 bases; bases outside gene matches: 7. The germline V gene encodes CDR1 GTSNPN and CDR2 SVGIG (reference sequence). CDR3 sequence: CAWSEGTTSYNEQFF. As DNA, the CDR3 is TGTGCCTGGAGTGAGGGGACTACATCATACAATGAGCAGTTCTTC.

Details on this clone: Different DNA sequences within this sample yield the same CDR3. The chain has TRBV29-1 and TRBJ2-7; a possible D gene is TRBD1 (5 bases). From germline, CDR1 is SQVTM and CDR2 ANQGSEA. CDR3 length equals 12 residues. Trimming pared 1 base from V and 4 bases from J, leaving 8 bases between. Here the CDR3 DNA reads TGCAGCGTTGAAGTTGGGGCATACGAGCAGTACTTC. Its translation is CSVEVGAYEQYF.

The rearrangement links TRBV18 to TRBJ1-1, with D hard to call. The CDR3 is 14 residues long. V lost 2 bases, J lost 1 base, and 8 bases lay in between. The germline V gene has CDR1 KGHSH and CDR2 LQKENI. The CDR3: CASSPRQSNTEAFF. DNA of the CDR3: TGTGCCAGCTCACCAAGGCAGTCGAACACTGAAGCTTTCTTT.

This chain connects TRBV6-1 to TRBJ2-1; 8 bases agree with TRBD2. The CDR3 covers 13 residues. Germline CDR1 reads MNHNS; CDR2 reads SASEGT. Germline trimming cut 2 bases from V and 9 bases from J; bases unmatched to any gene: 3. This CDR3 is CASSESRGGEQFF. The CDR3, as DNA: TGTGCCAGCAGTGAATCCCGGGGGGGTGAGCAGTTCTTC.

V gene TRBV5-6 combines with J gene TRBJ2-5; D is undetermined. Germline V gene sequence: CDR1 SGHDT, CDR2 YYEEEE. The CDR3 loop spans 15 amino acids. V lost 2 bases, J lost 4 bases, and 15 bases lay in between. The DNA of the CDR3 is TGTGCCAGCAGCTTTAAGTGGTCTGCGCCAGAGACCCAGTACTTC. Encoded protein: CASSFKWSAPETQYF.

This chain links TRBV13 with TRBJ2-3; D is perhaps TRBD1 (6 bases). The V and J ends lost 5 bases and 3 bases respectively, with 18 bases between them. The CDR3 has 16 amino acids. The V gene's germline CDR1 is PRHDT and CDR2 FYEKMQ (reference sequence). The CDR3 coding sequence is TGTGCCAGCAGCCTTGGAATGGATAGGGGGACAGATACGCAGTATTTT. Amino acids: CASSLGMDRGTDTQYF.

The rearrangement links TRBV28 to TRBJ2-7; maybe TRBD1 (9 bases). This CDR3 has 19 amino acids. The V end was cut by 6 bases, the J end by 4 bases, with 31 bases between. Germline CDR1 is MDHEN and CDR2 is SYDVKM. CDR3 residues: CASRTRDREKSSGRYEQYF. CDR3 DNA sequence: TGTGCCAGCAGGACCCGGGACAGGGAAAAATCTAGCGGGCGATACGAGCAGTACTTC.

The chain carries TRBV18 and TRBJ2-1; 9 bases line up with TRBD1. V lost 4 bases and J lost 9; bases outside the gene matches: 10. From germline, CDR1 is KGHSH and CDR2 LQKENI. The CDR3 extends over 15 amino acids. This chain's CDR3 is CASSLGTGFDSEQFF. The CDR3 DNA is TGTGCCAGCTCACTCGGGACAGGGTTTGATAGTGAGCAGTTCTTC.

Comment on this clone: The identical CDR3 is also encoded by other nucleotide sequences in the sample. This sequence joins TRBV6-5 and TRBJ2-7, with TRBD2 as a possible D gene (5 bases). The CDR3 totals 12 residues. V lost 4 bases to trimming and J lost 3 bases, with 7 bases between them. CDR1 MNHEY and CDR2 SVGAGI come from the germline V gene. In DNA form, the CDR3 reads TGTGCCAGCAGTTTACGGGGCTACGAGCAGTACTTC. It encodes CASSLRGYEQYF.

The chain couples TRBV27 to TRBJ2-7; D remains ambiguous. The CDR3 extends over 13 amino acids. The germline V gene has CDR1 MNHEY and CDR2 SMNVEV (reference sequence). V lost 8 bases and J lost 5, with 16 bases in between. CDR3 region: CASGSFGYHEQYF. DNA of the CDR3: TGTGCCAGCGGTTCATTTGGTTACCACGAGCAGTACTTC.

The chain links TRBV4-3 to TRBJ1-1; D is uncertain. The germline CDR1 and CDR2 sequences are LGHNA and YSLEER. V dropped 1 base and J dropped 0 bases, with 12 bases sitting between them. The CDR3 sequence is 16 residues long. The CDR3 loop reads CASSQGGYGLNTEAFF. The CDR3 DNA follows: TGCGCCAGCAGCCAAGGGGGTTATGGGTTGAACACTGAAGCTTTCTTT.